This T cell receptor beta chain came from a study of OX40 agonist ivuxolimab in advanced cancers. The protocol was immunoSEQ multiplex PCR, while the TCRdb copy is restricted to in-frame clones and leaves out a portion. The repertoire holds about 61,000 clones, with around 86% as singletons. Enrollment shut out patients with autoimmune disease history or systemic immunosuppression. Peripheral blood came from all dose cohorts at three timepoints. CDR1 and CDR2 (germline): SGDLS, YYNGEE. After removal of 3 bases from V and 1 base from J, the junction contained 5 bases not matched to a gene. The CDR3 contains 17 residues. This clone was seen a single time. Its antigen is unidentified. Whole-study findings and limits: Among the lowest levels of clonal expansion were found in partial responders at 0.1-3.0 mg/kg. Nonresponders, in some cases, also had low normalized T-cell clonal expansion.

The clonotype originates from an adult with an advanced solid tumor such as melanoma, head and neck, liver or kidney cancer. The source material was CD4+ or CD8+ T cells sorted from blood, sampled in a trial of the OX40 agonist ivuxolimab. This chain connects TRBV9 to TRBJ1-3, with TRBD1 matching 12 bases. This CDR3 reads CASSAGQGAWSGNTIYF. The CDR3 DNA sequence: TGTGCCAGCAGCGCGGGACAGGGGGCTTGGTCTGGAAACACCATATATTTT.